The 29 T cell receptor beta chains presented below share a single source sample, sequenced in a study of blood T cell repertoires in COVID-19. TCRdb's table, derived via immunoSEQ multiplex PCR, lists solely in-frame clones and lacks some. The profile shows some 70,000 clones, approximately 79% of them singletons. The source material was peripheral blood. All receptors come from a woman between 55 and 75 years old with acute or convalescent COVID-19.

About this clone: An end of the junction does not agree with germline; a read error may underlie this. The chain employs TRBV27 and TRBJ2-6, with D unclear. There are 12 residues in the CDR3. The V gene's germline CDR1 is MNHEY and CDR2 SMNVEV (reference sequence). The CDR3 reads CATSGGANVLTF. The CDR3 DNA is TGTGCCACCAGTGGCGGGGCCAACGTCCTGACTTTC.

CDR3 sequence (DNA): TGTGCCAGCAGCTGGCCCCGTCAAGAGACCCAGTACTTC. Its translation is CASSWPRQETQYF. This sequence joins TRBV5-4 and TRBJ2-5; no clear D. V was shortened by 3 bases and J by 2 bases, with 8 bases between the two germline ends. Per germline, CDR1 SGHNT and CDR2 YYREEE (reference sequence). The CDR3 spans 13 residues.

The rearrangement links TRBV28 to TRBJ1-4, with no clear D. Per germline, CDR1 MDHEN and CDR2 SYDVKM. This CDR3 has 16 residues. V was clipped by 2 bases and J by 3 bases, with 13 bases between them. The CDR3 sequence: CASSLPWSGSNEKLFF. The CDR3 nucleotides are TGTGCCAGCAGTTTACCCTGGTCGGGGTCTAATGAAAAACTGTTTTTT.

The chain employs TRBV7-8 and TRBJ2-3; no firm D call. The CDR3 is 12 residues long. Trimming cost V 4 bases and J 6 bases, with 8 bases left between them. Germline loops: CDR1 SGHVS, CDR2 FQNEAQ. CDR3 in amino acids: CASSSDWDTQYF. The DNA for the CDR3 is TGTGCCAGCAGCTCCGACTGGGATACGCAGTATTTT.

This chain connects TRBV15 to TRBJ2-3; D remains ambiguous. Between the trimmed V and J ends, which lost 3 bases and 6 bases, there was a span of 13 bases. CDR3 length equals 14 residues. Per the germline V gene, CDR1 is LNHNV and CDR2 is YYDKDF (reference sequence). The CDR3 loop reads CATSRETPADTQYF. The CDR3 nucleotides read TGTGCCACCAGCAGGGAGACTCCAGCGGATACGCAGTATTTT.

The rearrangement links TRBV3-1 (or the pseudogene TRBV3-2) to TRBJ1-2; D is perhaps TRBD1 (6 bases). This CDR3 contains 16 residues. V lost 1 base and J lost 4, with 16 bases in between. Per germline, CDR1 LGHDT and CDR2 YNNKEL (reference sequence). The CDR3: CASSQGWGGLRYGYTF. In DNA form, the CDR3 reads TGTGCCAGCAGCCAAGGCTGGGGGGGGCTTCGCTATGGCTACACCTTC.

This chain's CDR3 is CAIGEAGNTEAFF. Here the CDR3 DNA reads TGTGCCATCGGGGAGGCAGGGAACACTGAAGCTTTCTTT. The gene calls are TRBV21-1 and TRBJ1-1. TRBV21-1 is reported as a pseudogene. The CDR3 is 13 residues long.

V and J are TRBV2 and TRBJ2-1; 7 bases map to TRBD1. CDR3 length equals 15 residues. Germline V CDR1 and CDR2: SNHLY, FYNNEI. With V trimmed by 3 bases and J by 2 bases, 4 bases remained unmatched. This chain's CDR3 is CASSDEGAPYNEQFF. DNA for the CDR3: TGTGCCAGCAGTGACGAGGGGGCACCCTACAATGAGCAGTTCTTC.

The V gene is TRBV3-1 (or the pseudogene TRBV3-2), the J gene TRBJ2-1, with TRBD2 matching over 8 bases. The CDR3 has 17 amino acids. The V gene end was trimmed by 4 bases and the J gene end by 5 bases; junction bases not matched to a gene: 13. Germline V gene sequence: CDR1 LGHDT, CDR2 YNNKEL (reference sequence). The CDR3: CASSRLMTSAKNNEQFF. CDR3 nucleotide sequence: TGTGCCAGCAGCCGCCTTATGACTAGCGCAAAAAACAATGAGCAGTTCTTC.

The chain has TRBV6-5 and TRBJ2-2; TRBD1 might be the D (7 bases). Germline CDR1 MNHEY, CDR2 SVGAGI. Trimming pared 6 bases from V and 6 bases from J, leaving 17 bases between. The CDR3 has 15 residues. The CDR3 loop is CASRDNQGGAGELFF. The CDR3 region has the DNA TGTGCCAGCAGGGATAACCAGGGGGGAGCCGGGGAGCTGTTTTTT.

The V and J genes are TRBV4-2 and TRBJ2-1; tentatively, D is TRBD2 (6 bases). V was clipped by 1 base and J by 5 bases, with 15 bases between them. This CDR3 is built from 16 residues. Germline loops: CDR1 LGHNA, CDR2 YNFKEQ. CDR3 amino acids: CASSQVAGTLHNEQFF. The CDR3 nucleotides read TGTGCCAGCAGCCAAGTTGCGGGGACCCTTCACAATGAGCAGTTCTTC.

The rearrangement joins TRBV10-3 to TRBJ1-2, with a tentative D call TRBD1 (6 bases). This CDR3 contains 14 residues. CDR1 and CDR2 from the germline V gene are ENHRY and SYGVKD. Deletions cut 2 bases from V and 8 bases from J, with 15 bases between. CDR3: CAISEGLDRGGYTF. The CDR3 DNA reads as TGTGCCATCAGTGAGGGCTTGGACAGAGGAGGCTACACCTTC.

The chain couples TRBV2 to TRBJ1-6; 8 positions match TRBD1. Germline V gene sequence: CDR1 SNHLY, CDR2 FYNNEI. The ends lost 7 bases at V and 7 bases at J; junction bases unmatched: 6. This CDR3 has 14 residues. CDR3 amino acids: CASKDRARNSPLHF. The CDR3 nucleotides read TGTGCCAGCAAGGACAGGGCTCGGAATTCACCCCTCCACTTT.

This chain uses TRBV15 with TRBJ2-5; 8 bases fit TRBD1. The CDR3 length is 15 residues. V gave up 0 bases and J gave up 5 bases; unmatched junction bases: 5. Germline V gene sequence: CDR1 LNHNV, CDR2 YYDKDF (reference sequence). The CDR3 sequence is CATSRDQAGGETQYF. CDR3 DNA sequence: TGTGCCACCAGCAGAGATCAGGCAGGGGGCGAGACCCAGTACTTC. The whole variable domain, remainder taken from reference TRBV15 and TRBJ2-5, is DAMVIQNPRYQVTQFGKPVTLSCSQTLNHNVMYWYQQKSSQAPKLLFHYYDKDFNNEADTPDNFQSRRPNTSFCFLDIRSPGLGDTAMYLCATSRDQAGGETQYFGPGTRLLVL.

J is TRBJ2-7 and V is TRBV5-1; possibly TRBD2 for D (6 bases). Germline-derived CDR1 and CDR2 are SGHRS and YFSETQ. The CDR3 contains 15 residues. V lost 1 base to trimming and J lost 0 bases, with 11 bases between them. CDR3 protein: CASSLTGGASYEQYF. The CDR3 region has the DNA TGCGCCAGCAGCTTGACCGGCGGGGCCTCCTACGAGCAGTACTTC.

The V call is TRBV11-3, the J call TRBJ2-3; possible D gene TRBD1, 6 bases. This CDR3 has 15 residues. V lost 5 bases and J lost 0, with 12 bases in between. Germline loops: CDR1 SGHNT, CDR2 YENEEA. The CDR3: CASSQDSTSTDTQYF. CDR3 DNA: TGTGCCAGCAGCCAGGACAGTACTAGCACAGATACGCAGTATTTT.

The CDR3: CASSLQGRNYGYTF. Written as DNA, the CDR3 is TGTGCCAGCAGCTTGCAGGGGCGCAACTATGGCTACACCTTC. The rearrangement links TRBV7-9 to TRBJ1-2; D may be TRBD1 (6 bases). Germline CDR1 and CDR2: SEHNR and FQNEAQ (reference sequence). CDR3 length: 14 amino acids. Trimming removed 3 bases from V and 2 bases from J, with 10 bases in between.

This clone was counted once. The rearrangement links TRBV11-3 to TRBJ1-1, with TRBD1 matching over 7 bases. The CDR3 is 14 amino acids. Germline V lookup: CDR1 SGHNT, CDR2 YENEEA. V shed 4 bases and J 3 bases; nucleotides not matched to a gene: 5. CDR3 amino acids: CASSSTGLDTEAFF. The CDR3 DNA reads TGTGCCAGCAGCTCGACAGGGCTCGACACTGAAGCTTTCTTT.

The rearrangement links TRBV7-3 to TRBJ2-7, with TRBD1 matching 7 bases. CDR3 length: 15 residues. The germline CDR1 and CDR2 sequences are SGHTA and FQGTGA. V was clipped by 5 bases and J by 0 bases; unmatched bases: 7. CDR3 nucleotide sequence: TGTGCCAGCAGCCCTAACCGGGACAGCTCCTACGAGCAGTACTTC. Its protein product is CASSPNRDSSYEQYF.

The chain combines TRBV7-9 with TRBJ1-1; 7 positions agree with TRBD1. The CDR3 has 17 residues. Trimming at V came to 5 bases and at J to 2 bases, leaving 14 bases not matched to a gene. The germline gives CDR1 SEHNR, CDR2 FQNEAQ (reference sequence). CDR3 sequence (DNA): TGTGCCAGCAGCCCTACAGAGACCGGGACAGCTAACACTGAAGCTTTCTTT. As protein: CASSPTETGTANTEAFF.

The chain combines TRBV5-1 with TRBJ1-2, with TRBD1 matching over 7 bases. With 1 base clipped from V and 7 bases from J, the junction kept 4 bases outside the gene matches. CDR3 length: 13 amino acids. Germline CDR1 SGHRS, CDR2 YFSETQ. The CDR3 protein is CASSLTGETGYTF. Written as DNA, the CDR3 is TGCGCCAGCAGCTTGACAGGGGAAACTGGCTACACCTTC.

The chain has TRBV7-3 and TRBJ1-1, with 7 bases lining up with TRBD1. The CDR3 consists of 15 residues. Germline V gene lookup returns CDR1 SGHTA and CDR2 FQGTGA. The junction had 7 bases not matched to a gene; V was cut back by 5 bases and J by 1 base. CDR3 sequence reads: CASSNYRGTNTEAFF. The DNA of the CDR3 is TGTGCCAGCAGCAATTACAGGGGCACGAACACTGAAGCTTTCTTT.

On this clone: The junction and the germline gene differ at one end; a read error may be behind it. The rearrangement links TRBV7-9 to TRBJ2-2; a weak D match, TRBD2 (6 bases). This CDR3 has 13 residues. Germline CDR1 SEHNR, CDR2 FQNEAQ (reference sequence). The CDR3 sequence is CASRRDLTRELFF. In DNA, the CDR3 is TGTGCCAGCAGGCGGGACCTCACCAGGGAGCTGTTTTTT.

CDR3 sequence (DNA): TGTGCCAGCAGCTTGGGGACAGGGGAAAAACTGTTTTTT. It yields the protein CASSLGTGEKLFF. The rearrangement joins TRBV5-6 to TRBJ1-4; 8 bases agree with TRBD1. J was trimmed by 8 bases and V by 0 bases; bases with no gene match: 0. Germline-derived CDR1 and CDR2 are SGHDT and YYEEEE. This CDR3 is built from 13 residues.

The chain is built from TRBV6-5 and TRBJ2-7, with 9 positions matching TRBD2. Germline trimming cut 6 bases from V and 2 bases from J; bases unmatched to any gene: 8. The length of the CDR3 is 15 residues. The germline V gene encodes CDR1 MNHEY and CDR2 SVGAGI. The CDR3 coding sequence is TGTGCCAGCAGCCCCCCCGGGACTAGCACCTACGAGCAGTACTTC. It specifies CASSPPGTSTYEQYF.

The chain has TRBV5-6 and TRBJ1-2; D is undetermined. Per germline, CDR1 SGHDT and CDR2 YYEEEE. Trimming took 3 bases from V and 6 from J, leaving 15 bases between them. The CDR3 length is 14 residues. CDR3 sequence: CASSSLGGSDGYTF. The CDR3 region has the DNA TGTGCCAGCAGCTCCCTGGGCGGGTCGGATGGCTACACCTTC.

The chain uses TRBV11-2 and TRBJ2-7, with a tentative D call TRBD1 (6 bases). V gave up 3 bases and J gave up 3 bases, with 15 bases separating them. This CDR3 is 15 amino acids long. Germline V gives CDR1 SGHAT, CDR2 FQNNGV. CDR3 sequence reads: CASSLLAHRDYEQYF. DNA for the CDR3: TGTGCCAGCAGCTTGTTGGCACACAGGGACTACGAGCAGTACTTC.

V gene TRBV2 combines with J gene TRBJ1-2; D unresolved. The CDR3 is 12 amino acids. Trimming took 1 base from V and 11 from J, leaving 11 bases between them. Per germline, CDR1 SNHLY and CDR2 FYNNEI. CDR3 coding DNA: TGTGCCAGCAGTGAAGGAAAACCGCAGTACACCTTC. Amino acid sequence: CASSEGKPQYTF.

The J gene is TRBJ1-4, the V gene TRBV7-9; no clear D. CDR1 is SEHNR and CDR2 is FQNEAQ in the germline V gene (reference sequence). Trimming took off 4 bases at V and 5 bases at J, with 11 bases between the two ends. CDR3 length equals 14 residues. CDR3 loop: CASSYPGGNEKLFF. The CDR3 DNA follows: TGTGCCAGCAGCTACCCTGGCGGGAATGAAAAACTGTTTTTT.